Listed here are 20 T cell receptor beta chains from one sample, sequenced in a study of identical twins. MiXCR, applied by TCRdb to the 5' RACE reads, yields one record per CDR3 protein. Among around 690,000 distinct CDR3 sequences listed, 21% were seen once. The same sample was also used in a study of T cells expressing NK-cell markers.

The sequenced sample consisted of PBMCs. The receptors here all came from a woman in her late teens or twenties in good health.

This clonotype was seen at least ten times. This sequence joins TRBV3-1 and TRBJ1-2; TRBD1 agrees at 7 bases. CDR3 length equals 13 residues. V dropped 5 bases and J dropped 9; count of bases not matched to a gene: 9. Germline loops: CDR1 LGHDT, CDR2 YNNKEL (reference sequence). The DNA for the CDR3 is TGTGCCAGCAGCGCCGGTGGGACAGCGAGCTACACCTTC. Translating gives CASSAGGTASYTF.

This sequence joins TRBV9 and TRBJ2-7; 7 bases agree with TRBD1. CDR3 length: 13 amino acids. The germline gives CDR1 SGDLS, CDR2 YYNGEE. Trimming took 0 bases from V and 6 from J; bases not matched to a gene: 3. CDR3 DNA sequence: TGTGCCAGCAGCGTAGAGAACAGGGGCGAGCAGTACTTC. It translates to CASSVENRGEQYF.

This chain uses TRBV5-1 with TRBJ2-5; 7 nucleotides agree with TRBD1. Germline V gives CDR1 SGHRS, CDR2 YFSETQ. The CDR3 covers 15 residues. Trimming at V came to 2 bases and at J to 5 bases, leaving 9 bases not matched to a gene. CDR3 sequence: CASSFIPGQRETQYF. The CDR3, as DNA: TGCGCCAGCAGCTTCATTCCGGGACAGAGGGAGACCCAGTACTTC.

This clonotype was seen a few times. The gene calls are TRBV20-1 and TRBJ2-1, with 10 bases aligning to TRBD2. Germline values: CDR1 DFQATT, CDR2 SNEGSKA (reference sequence). V was clipped by 2 bases and J by 1 base; unmatched bases: 2. The CDR3 runs to 15 residues. The CDR3 loop reads CSARSGRESYNEQFF. In DNA, the CDR3 is TGCAGTGCTAGAAGCGGGAGGGAGTCCTACAATGAGCAGTTCTTC.

In this sample, this clonotype turned up a few times. The rearrangement links TRBV24-1 to TRBJ2-1; D remains unclear. The CDR3 has 12 amino acids. V gave up 5 bases and J gave up 9 bases, with 10 bases separating them. Germline V lookup: CDR1 KGHDR, CDR2 SFDVKD. The CDR3 nucleotides are TGTGCCACCAGTGGTCGGAGAGGTGAGCAGTTCTTC. Protein sequence: CATSGRRGEQFF.

The chain carries TRBV5-1 and TRBJ1-2, with TRBD1 identical over 11 bases. The V segment lost 0 bases and the J segment 7 bases; nucleotides outside the gene matches: 5. This CDR3 contains 15 residues. Germline CDR1 reads SGHRS; CDR2 reads YFSETQ. The CDR3 sequence is CASSLAGQGAVGYTF. CDR3 DNA: TGCGCCAGCAGCTTGGCCGGACAGGGGGCTGTTGGCTACACCTTC.

This clonotype was picked up a small number of times. V and J are TRBV6-5 and TRBJ2-2; the D call may be TRBD1 or TRBD2 (5 bases each). CDR1 is MNHEY and CDR2 is SVGAGI in the germline V gene. The ends were cut back, 0 bases at V and 0 bases at J, with 11 bases in the middle. The CDR3 loop spans 17 amino acids. For the CDR3, the DNA is TGTGCCAGCAGTTACTCGGTCGGGGACCCGAACACCGGGGAGCTGTTTTTT. Translated, it gives CASSYSVGDPNTGELFF.

V and J are TRBV5-1 and TRBJ2-1; D remains ambiguous. The germline gives CDR1 SGHRS, CDR2 YFSETQ. Deletions cut 0 bases from V and 0 bases from J, with 13 bases between. The CDR3 is 17 residues long. CDR3 DNA: TGCGCCAGCAGCTTGGACGCCGGGCCTTACTCCTACAATGAGCAGTTCTTC. Protein: CASSLDAGPYSYNEQFF.

This clonotype was picked up many times. The chain links TRBV20-1 to TRBJ2-2, with 10 bases matching TRBD2. The junction had 10 bases not matched to a gene; V was cut back by 6 bases and J by 3 bases. The V gene's germline CDR1 is DFQATT and CDR2 SNEGSKA (reference sequence). This CDR3 is built from 16 residues. For the CDR3, the DNA is TGCAGTGCCCTATTACAGACTAGCGGGTACACCGGGGAGCTGTTTTTT. Residues: CSALLQTSGYTGELFF.

J is TRBJ1-6 and V is TRBV12-3 or TRBV12-4, with D unclear. This CDR3 region has 16 residues. Trimming stripped 3 bases from V and 7 bases from J, with 16 bases between. The CDR3 region is CASSFGQEVENSPLHF. DNA for the CDR3: TGTGCCAGCAGTTTTGGGCAGGAGGTGGAAAATTCACCCCTCCACTTT.

Only a few counts were recorded for this clonotype. The CDR3 spells CASSYSSPAGTQYF. Here the CDR3 DNA reads TGTGCCAGCAGTTACTCTTCTCCTGCCGGGACCCAGTACTTC. This chain connects TRBV6-2 or TRBV6-3 to TRBJ2-5; no clear D. The germline gives CDR1 MNHEY, CDR2 SVGEGT. The V gene lost 0 bases and the J gene lost 7 bases, with 12 bases spanning the gap. The CDR3 is made up of 14 amino acids.

The CDR3 here is CASRPTPLRQTQYF. CDR3 nucleotides: TGTGCCAGCAGACCCACGCCACTCAGACAGACCCAGTACTTC. The chain links TRBV5-8 to TRBJ2-5; D is unresolved. The germline V gene encodes CDR1 SGHTS and CDR2 YDEGEE. This CDR3 has 14 residues. V dropped 5 bases and J dropped 6 bases, with 17 bases sitting between them.

This clonotype was observed a few times. The CDR3 bases are TGTGCCGGGCTGGGGGCTAATGAAAAACTGTTTTTT. Translated: CAGLGANEKLFF. The rearrangement joins TRBV6-5 to TRBJ1-4; weak D call: TRBD1 (5 bases). CDR3 length: 12 residues. V lost 11 bases and J 3 bases, leaving 10 bases between the germline ends. Germline V gives CDR1 MNHEY, CDR2 SVGAGI.

This clonotype was detected ten times or more. V usage is TRBV20-1 and J usage is TRBJ2-3, with TRBD2 matching 9 bases. Germline CDR1 is DFQATT and CDR2 is SNEGSKA (reference sequence). The CDR3 is made up of 18 amino acids. V gave up 1 base and J gave up 5 bases; unmatched junction bases: 16. The CDR3 coding sequence is TGCAGTGCTAGAGGGCGCGGGAGGGCCTTCTCGGCCAAAGATACGCAGTATTTT. Translating it yields CSARGRGRAFSAKDTQYF.

At least ten counts were recorded for this clonotype. This chain joins TRBV2 and TRBJ2-2; 7 positions agree with TRBD2. This CDR3 has 15 residues. The V and J ends lost 5 bases and 0 bases, in that order; junction bases with no gene match: 3. The germline CDR1 and CDR2 sequences are SNHLY and FYNNEI. The CDR3 coding sequence is TGTGCCAGCAGTTATCTAGCGGCGAACACCGGGGAGCTGTTTTTT. Protein product: CASSYLAANTGELFF.

The chain recombines TRBV20-1 with TRBJ2-1; 10 nucleotides line up with TRBD2. Germline lookup yields CDR1 DFQATT and CDR2 SNEGSKA (reference sequence). With V trimmed by 1 base and J by 5 bases, 8 bases remained unmatched. CDR3 length equals 16 residues. The CDR3 loop is CSARASGSVWDNEQFF. The CDR3 DNA is TGCAGTGCTAGAGCTAGCGGGAGTGTTTGGGACAATGAGCAGTTCTTC.

In its sample, this clonotype was seen a few times. This chain connects TRBV5-1 to TRBJ1-1, with 7 positions matching TRBD1. After removal of 2 bases from V and 3 bases from J, the junction contained 4 bases not matched to a gene. The CDR3 has 14 amino acids. Germline assignment: CDR1 SGHRS and CDR2 YFSETQ. CDR3: CASSFSGGDTEAFF. The CDR3 DNA follows: TGCGCCAGCAGCTTCTCAGGGGGAGACACTGAAGCTTTCTTT.

The chain couples TRBV12-3 or TRBV12-4 to TRBJ2-2; possibly TRBD1 for D (5 bases). V was trimmed by 3 bases and J by 4 bases, leaving 12 bases between them. CDR3 size: 15 residues. CDR3 DNA: TGTGCCAGCAGTTTTATGGGGCAAACCACCGGGGAGCTGTTTTTT. Protein: CASSFMGQTTGELFF.

Here the CDR3 DNA reads TGTGCCACCAGCAGCGGCCAGCTAGCGGGAGGCCCCCGAGATACGCAGTATTTT. This encodes CATSSGQLAGGPRDTQYF. The genes are TRBV15 and TRBJ2-3; TRBD2 matches 11 bases. CDR1 is LNHNV and CDR2 is YYDKDF in the germline V gene (reference sequence). The CDR3 spans 18 residues. V shed 3 bases and J 5 bases; nucleotides not matched to a gene: 13. The complete variable domain, with remaining parts taken from reference TRBV15 and TRBJ2-3, reads DAMVIQNPRYQVTQFGKPVTLSCSQTLNHNVMYWYQQKSSQAPKLLFHYYDKDFNNEADTPDNFQSRRPNTSFCFLDIRSPGLGDTAMYLCATSSGQLAGGPRDTQYFGPGTRLTVL.

This clonotype came up a few times. CDR3 amino acids: CSVRDNYEQYF. CDR3 in DNA: TGCAGTGTCCGGGACAACTACGAGCAGTACTTC. This chain links TRBV20-1 with TRBJ2-7; perhaps TRBD1 as D (6 bases). Germline V gene lookup returns CDR1 DFQATT and CDR2 SNEGSKA (reference sequence). V was shortened by 7 bases and J by 3 bases, with 10 bases between the two germline ends. The CDR3 contains 11 residues.